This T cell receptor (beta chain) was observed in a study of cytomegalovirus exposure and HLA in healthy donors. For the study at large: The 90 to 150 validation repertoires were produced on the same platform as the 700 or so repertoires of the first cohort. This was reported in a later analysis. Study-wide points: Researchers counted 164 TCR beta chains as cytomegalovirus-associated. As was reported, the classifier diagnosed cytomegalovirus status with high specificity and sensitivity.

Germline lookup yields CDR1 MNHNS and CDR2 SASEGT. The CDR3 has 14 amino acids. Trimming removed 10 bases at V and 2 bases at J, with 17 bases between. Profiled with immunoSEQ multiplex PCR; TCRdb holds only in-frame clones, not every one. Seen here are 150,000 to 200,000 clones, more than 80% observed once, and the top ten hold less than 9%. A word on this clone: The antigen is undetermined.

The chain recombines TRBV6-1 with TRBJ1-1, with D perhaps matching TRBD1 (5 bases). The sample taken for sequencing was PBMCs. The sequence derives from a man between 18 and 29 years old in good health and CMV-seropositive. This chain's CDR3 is CATLRTQSNTEAFF. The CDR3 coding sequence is TGTGCCACTCTAAGGACACAGTCTAACACTGAAGCTTTCTTT.